This TCR beta chain was obtained from a study of shared clonotypes between healthy human individuals. Study-level results: Unshared clonotypes carried lower generation probabilities than those common to all four donors.

A note on this clone: Its specificity is not known.

The CDR3 totals 16 residues. CDR1 is SGHRS and CDR2 is YFSETQ in the germline V gene. The V gene end was trimmed by 1 base and the J gene end by 3 bases; junction bases not matched to a gene: 7. Investigators spread the genomic DNA of each subset evenly over several immunoSEQ plates. Methods used by the authors: ImmunoSEQ only sent back junction sequences with no quality scores, so filtering was done differently. Method: immunoSEQ multiplex PCR; TCRdb's copy keeps in-frame clones and lacks some. Clonal size and the V and J genes are those of that table, whereas D and trimming came from the DNA. Of some 2.3 million clones in the sample, just over 90% are singletons; the top ten hold 0.35% to 0.45%. Every donor, a Caucasian adult, lived in Nashville, Tennessee.

Sequencing was performed on naive CD4+ T cells from PBMCs. Subset here: CD45RA+ positively selected. The TCR sequence derives from a man aged 18 to 30 in good health. Some clones in this sample may be carry-over from other donors' samples. The chain links TRBV5-1 to TRBJ2-5; TRBD2 agrees at 9 bases. This CDR3 is CASSLYPSGDKETQYF. The DNA of the CDR3 is TGCGCCAGCAGCTTGTATCCTAGCGGGGACAAAGAGACCCAGTACTTC.